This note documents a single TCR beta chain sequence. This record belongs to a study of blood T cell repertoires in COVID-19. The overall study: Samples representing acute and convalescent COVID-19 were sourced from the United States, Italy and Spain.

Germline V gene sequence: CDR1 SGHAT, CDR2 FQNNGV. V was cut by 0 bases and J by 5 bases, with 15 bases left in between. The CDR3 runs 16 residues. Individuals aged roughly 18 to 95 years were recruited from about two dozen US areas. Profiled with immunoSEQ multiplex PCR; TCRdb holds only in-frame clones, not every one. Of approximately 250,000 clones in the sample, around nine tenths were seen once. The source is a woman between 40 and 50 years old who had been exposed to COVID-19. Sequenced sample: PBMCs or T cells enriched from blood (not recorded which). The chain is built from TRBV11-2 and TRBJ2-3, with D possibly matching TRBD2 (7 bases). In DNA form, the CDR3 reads TGTGCCAGCAGCTTAGATGGGGGGGGCCGGGGAGATACGCAGTATTTT. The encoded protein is CASSLDGGGRGDTQYF.